These 21 T cell receptor beta chains were sequenced from one sample in a study of shared clonotypes between healthy human individuals. The assay was immunoSEQ multiplex PCR, and TCRdb's table has in-frame clones only and misses some. The data contain roughly 2.5 million clones, around nine tenths of them seen just once; the ten biggest clones take up roughly 0.13%. Material for sequencing was naive CD4+ T cells sorted from blood. Subset: CD45RA+ positively selected. The receptor source for this set is a man aged 18 to 29 in good health.

About this clone: Other nucleotide sequences in the sample specify the same CDR3. V is TRBV9 and J is TRBJ1-1; D is uncertain. CDR1 and CDR2 from the germline V gene are SGDLS and YYNGEE. V was clipped by 0 bases and J by 1 base, with 7 bases between them. CDR3 size: 14 residues. The CDR3 sequence is CASSVAGANTEAFF. The CDR3 DNA reads as TGTGCCAGCAGCGTAGCCGGTGCGAACACTGAAGCTTTCTTT.

To note about this clone: Additional DNA sequences in this sample encode the identical CDR3. V and J are TRBV6-5 and TRBJ2-3, with unresolved D. In germline, CDR1 is MNHEY, CDR2 SVGAGI. CDR3 length: 11 residues. V lost 8 bases, J lost 2 bases, and 5 bases lay in between. This chain's CDR3 is CASRHTDTQYF. CDR3 coding DNA: TGTGCCAGCCGGCACACAGATACGCAGTATTTT.

V and J are TRBV19 and TRBJ2-1, with 7 nucleotides matching TRBD1. The CDR3 has 13 residues. Germline V gene data show CDR1 as LNHDA and CDR2 as SQIVND (reference sequence). Trimming took 6 bases from V and 6 from J; bases not matched to a gene: 5. The CDR3 is CASRETGLNEQFF. DNA for the CDR3: TGTGCCAGTAGGGAGACAGGGCTCAATGAGCAGTTCTTC.

The chain employs TRBV6-6 and TRBJ1-6; D possibly corresponds to TRBD1 (5 bases). V lost 6 bases to trimming and J lost 5 bases, with 11 bases between them. The germline gives CDR1 MNHNY, CDR2 SVGAGI (reference sequence). CDR3 length: 14 residues. The CDR3 sequence is CASSTQGDNSPLHF. The CDR3 DNA is TGTGCCAGCAGCACCCAGGGTGATAATTCACCCCTCCACTTT.

The chain has TRBV30 and TRBJ2-7, with D possibly called TRBD1 or TRBD2 (5 bases each). Germline V gene sequence: CDR1 GTSNPN, CDR2 SVGIG (reference sequence). Between the trimmed V and J ends, which lost 4 bases and 0 bases, there was a span of 13 bases. The CDR3 runs to 14 residues. The chain's CDR3 is CAWTRDPNSYEQYF. CDR3 nucleotide sequence: TGTGCCTGGACCCGGGACCCCAACTCCTACGAGCAGTACTTC.

The chain uses TRBV5-1 and TRBJ1-1; D perhaps matches TRBD1 (5 bases). Per germline, CDR1 SGHRS and CDR2 YFSETQ. Trimming took 5 bases from V and 1 from J, leaving 15 bases between them. The CDR3 is 15 residues long. CDR3 coding DNA: TGCGCCAGCAGAACAATGGGGGAGAAGAACACTGAAGCTTTCTTT. Translation: CASRTMGEKNTEAFF.

The CDR3 bases are TGTGCCAGCAGTGAAGCTCCATATTCGGGCAGACCGAACACCGGGGAGCTGTTTTTT. Translated: CASSEAPYSGRPNTGELFF. The V gene is TRBV2, the J gene TRBJ2-2; D is uncertain. With 0 bases removed from V and 0 bases from J, the gap between germline ends came to 17 bases. The CDR3 contains 19 residues. Per germline, CDR1 SNHLY and CDR2 FYNNEI. Full variable domain (rest looked up from reference TRBV2 and TRBJ2-2): EPEVTQTPSHQVTQMGQEVILRCVPISNHLYFYWYRQILGQKVEFLVSFYNNEISEKSEIFDDQFSVERPDGSNFTLKIRSTKLEDSAMYFCASSEAPYSGRPNTGELFFGEGSRLTVL.

V usage is TRBV9 and J usage is TRBJ2-2; possible D gene TRBD2, 7 bases. Deletions cut 0 bases from V and 6 bases from J, with 15 bases between. The germline CDR1 and CDR2 sequences are SGDLS and YYNGEE. This CDR3 comprises 16 residues. CDR3 loop: CASSVVSGGSAGELFF. The CDR3 nucleotides are TGTGCCAGCAGCGTAGTTTCGGGGGGCAGCGCCGGGGAGCTGTTTTTT.

The V call is TRBV5-1, the J call TRBJ2-1; TRBD2 agrees at 8 bases. V lost 3 bases and J lost 6; bases outside the gene matches: 8. The CDR3 loop spans 15 amino acids. Looked up from germline, CDR1 is SGHRS and CDR2 is YFSETQ. The CDR3 region has the DNA TGCGCCAGCAGCTCAACTAGCGGAGTCCGCAATGAGCAGTTCTTC. This codes for CASSSTSGVRNEQFF.

The chain uses TRBV6-5 and TRBJ2-1; D gene ambiguous. This CDR3 region has 13 residues. Germline CDR1 is MNHEY and CDR2 is SVGAGI. V was shortened by 6 bases and J by 8 bases, with 14 bases between the two germline ends. In DNA, the CDR3 is TGTGCCAGCAGGCGGACGGCAGAGCATGAGCAGTTCTTC. Translated, it gives CASRRTAEHEQFF.

The chain couples TRBV19 to TRBJ1-2; D uncertain. With 0 bases removed from V and 4 bases from J, the gap between germline ends came to 12 bases. CDR3 length: 15 residues. Germline CDR1 and CDR2: LNHDA and SQIVND (reference sequence). The CDR3, as DNA: TGTGCCAGTAGTATAGAAGCAGGAGAAAGCTATGGCTACACCTTC. Protein sequence: CASSIEAGESYGYTF.

The genes are TRBV19 and TRBJ1-1; 7 positions match TRBD1. V shed 11 bases, J shed 7 bases, and the junction held 16 bases outside the gene matches. The CDR3 totals 14 residues. Germline V gene lookup returns CDR1 LNHDA and CDR2 SQIVND (reference sequence). The CDR3 region is CASIPSYRGIEAFF. In DNA form, the CDR3 reads TGTGCCTCTATTCCCTCTTACAGGGGAATTGAAGCTTTCTTT.

Details on this clone: Additional DNA sequences in this sample encode the identical CDR3. The chain is built from TRBV5-4 and TRBJ2-5; TRBD2 matches 10 bases. The CDR3 is 15 residues long. The germline V gene has CDR1 SGHNT and CDR2 YYREEE (reference sequence). Unmatched junction bases numbered 9, after V lost 5 bases and J lost 5 bases. The CDR3 region is CASSSSGGRGETQYF. The CDR3 bases are TGTGCCAGCAGTTCTAGCGGGGGCCGGGGCGAGACCCAGTACTTC.

With respect to this clone: Sequence at one end of the junction differs from germline and may be a read error. V and J are TRBV28 and TRBJ1-5; 7 bases match TRBD1. The CDR3 spans 13 residues. Germline V gene lookup returns CDR1 MDHEN and CDR2 SYDVKM. DNA for the CDR3: TGTGCCAGCTCCCCCGAGAGGAGGGGGCCTTTGGATTTT. This codes for CASSPERRGPLDF.

The chain uses TRBV19 and TRBJ2-7, with TRBD1 as a possible D gene (5 bases). The V end lost 2 bases, the J end lost 4 bases, and 12 bases lay between the germline ends. The CDR3 totals 14 residues. Germline V gene lookup returns CDR1 LNHDA and CDR2 SQIVND (reference sequence). The CDR3 nucleotides are TGTGCCAGTAGTATATCCCCCACAGGTTACGAGCAGTACTTC. Translated, it gives CASSISPTGYEQYF.

The V and J genes are TRBV4-1 and TRBJ2-2; 14 positions match TRBD2. The germline CDR1 and CDR2 sequences are MGHRA and YSYEKL. The CDR3 sequence is 17 residues long. V gave up 4 bases and J gave up 4 bases; unmatched junction bases: 5. CDR3 sequence reads: CASSPGLAGVVTGELFF. Written as DNA, the CDR3 is TGCGCCAGCAGCCCGGGACTAGCGGGAGTGGTCACCGGGGAGCTGTTTTTT.

Note on this clone: At one end the junction does not follow the germline gene, possibly because of a read error. V and J are TRBV7-7 and TRBJ2-7; D is tentatively TRBD1 or TRBD2 (5 bases each). The CDR3 runs to 14 residues. Germline assignment: CDR1 SSHAT and CDR2 FNYEAQ (reference sequence). In DNA form, the CDR3 reads TGTGCTAGCAGCCCGATAGGGACGGGCTACGAGCAGTACTTC. This codes for CASSPIGTGYEQYF.

The V and J genes are TRBV7-2 and TRBJ2-3; 7 bases agree with TRBD2. Germline-derived CDR1 and CDR2 are SGHTA and FQGNSA. The length of the CDR3 is 17 residues. The trim removed 2 bases at V and 6 bases at J, leaving 14 bases unmatched. DNA for the CDR3: TGTGCCAGCAGCTTATTACGGGGGACTAAGCCTTTCGATACGCAGTATTTT. Translated: CASSLLRGTKPFDTQYF.

This chain connects TRBV9 to TRBJ1-6; TRBD1 aligns across 8 bases. The CDR3 length is 16 residues. CDR1 is SGDLS and CDR2 is YYNGEE in the germline V gene. V dropped 0 bases and J dropped 6; count of bases not matched to a gene: 5. The CDR3 spells CASSVESGGVNSPLHF. CDR3 coding DNA: TGTGCCAGCAGCGTAGAATCAGGGGGCGTTAATTCACCCCTCCACTTT.

Note on this clone: This sample also contains other DNA sequences that code for the same CDR3. The rearrangement links TRBV11-3 to TRBJ2-2; D gene unclear. Between the trimmed V and J ends, which lost 1 base and 4 bases, there was a span of 4 bases. From germline, CDR1 is SGHNT and CDR2 YENEEA. The CDR3 length is 13 residues. The CDR3 sequence: CASSLAGTGELFF. The DNA of the CDR3 is TGTGCCAGCAGCTTAGCCGGCACCGGGGAGCTGTTTTTT.

The chain employs TRBV7-3 and TRBJ2-1, with TRBD2 as a possible D gene (7 bases). CDR3 length: 15 amino acids. Per germline, CDR1 SGHTA and CDR2 FQGTGA. Trimming took 4 bases from V and 4 from J, leaving 14 bases between them. CDR3: CASSYTAGTYNEQFF. CDR3 nucleotide sequence: TGTGCCAGCAGCTACACAGCGGGGACATACAATGAGCAGTTCTTC.